This TCR beta chain came from a study of a mutant IDH1 vaccine in newly diagnosed glioma. Looking at the study overall: Patients were started on vaccination 4-6 weeks after radiotherapy alone, or with temozolomide cycles. Treated patients, averaging approximately 40 years, were around 60% male and roughly 38% female. Receipt of radiotherapy, temozolomide, or both preceded the study, and most received both.

The CDR3 extends over 13 amino acids. CDR1 and CDR2 from the germline V gene are SGHTA and FQGNSA. V was pared by 6 bases and J by 5 bases, with 11 bases between. Details on this clone: Its matching antigen is unknown.

Time point specified: week 5, during vaccination. Vaccinated patients received 300 ug of mutant IDH1 20-mer peptide per dose, with topical imiquimod. Data came from immunoSEQ multiplex PCR; TCRdb stores just in-frame clones and leaves some out. The table includes 50,000 to 55,000 clones, around 80% detected once. This specimen was PBMCs, taken from a glioma patient whose treatment included an IDH1 peptide vaccine. The receptor's source is a man aged 45-65 years with glioma. The rearrangement joins TRBV7-2 to TRBJ2-1; D not resolved. This CDR3 reads CASSYSQDNEQFF. The CDR3, as DNA: TGTGCCAGCAGTTACTCTCAGGACAATGAGCAGTTCTTC. The full variable domain, in which reference TRBV7-2 and TRBJ2-1 provide the parts outside the CDR3, is GAGVSQSPSNKVTEKGKDVELRCDPISGHTALYWYRQSLGQGLEFLIYFQGNSAPDKSGLPSDRFSAERTGGSVSTLTIQRTQQEDSAVYLCASSYSQDNEQFFGPGTRLTVL.